Listed below are T cell receptor beta chains from one sample, sequenced in a study of blood T cells in healthy people across ages. TCRdb re-analysed the 5' RACE reads in MiXCR, keeping a single row per CDR3 protein. This sample carries 1,300,000 or so distinct CDR3 sequences, approximately 59% of them seen once, and the ten largest clones take roughly 7%. Sequenced input: blood. The source is a man between 18 and 29 years old in good health. The CDR3 runs from the conserved cysteine through the conserved F or W. The D gene is left open where the match is weak. Clone size is not always given. Where it is, it says once, few, many or a class for expanded clones.

j_call	d_call	v_call	clone_size	cdr3_nt	cdr3_aa
TRBJ1-2	TRBD1	TRBV2	-	TGTGCCAGCAGGACAGGGACTACTAACTATGGCTACACCTTC	CASRTGTTNYGYTF
TRBJ2-3	TRBD2	TRBV20-1	-	TGCAGTGCTCGGACTAGCGGGAGAGGAGTGGCGGATACGCAGTATTTT	CSARTSGRGVADTQYF
TRBJ2-5	-	TRBV4-1	few	TGCGCCAGCAGCCAGCCCAGGGCAGAGACCCAGTACTTC	CASSQPRAETQYF
TRBJ1-2	-	TRBV7-2	-	TGTGCCAGCAGCCAGCCGGGGCCCAACTATGGCTACACCTTC	CASSQPGPNYGYTF
TRBJ2-1	-	TRBV29-1	few	TGCAGCGTTGTGGGTATCGGGGCCAATGAGCAGTTCTTC	CSVVGIGANEQFF
TRBJ1-4	-	TRBV25-1	-	TGTGCCAGCAGTGAATCCGATTGGGGAAAACTGTTTTTT	CASSESDWGKLFF
TRBJ2-1	-	TRBV5-1	-	TGCGCCAGCAGCCGGACTCCCAACAATGAGCAGTTCTTC	CASSRTPNNEQFF
TRBJ2-5	-	TRBV25-1	-	TGTGCCAGCAGTCCGCCGCGAGGAGAGACCCAGTACTTC	CASSPPRGETQYF
TRBJ1-2	TRBD1	TRBV6-2/TRBV6-3	-	TGTGCCAGCAGTCTCGACAGGGAAGGAGGCTACACCTTC	CASSLDREGGYTF
TRBJ1-4	TRBD1	TRBV27	-	TGTGCCAGCACCACGAAGGGACAGGACTCTAATGAAAAACTGTTTTTT	CASTTKGQDSNEKLFF
TRBJ2-1	-	TRBV20-1	-	TGCAGTGCTAGAGTGGGGTATGAGCAGTTCTTC	CSARVGYEQFF
TRBJ2-7	TRBD1	TRBV6-4	-	TGTGCCAGCAGTCAGACAGGGGGAGGTAATGAGCAGTACTTC	CASSQTGGGNEQYF
TRBJ2-5	-	TRBV20-1	-	TGCAGTGCTAGAGACCGGTGGACCCAGTACTTC	CSARDRWTQYF
TRBJ2-3	-	TRBV12-3/TRBV12-4	few	TGTGCCAGCAGAAAGGGAACAGGGCCCAGTTACACAGATACGCAGTATTTT	CASRKGTGPSYTDTQYF
TRBJ2-2	TRBD1	TRBV15	-	TGTGCCACCAGGGAAGACAGGGTCACCGGGGAGCTGTTTTTT	CATREDRVTGELFF
TRBJ2-4	-	TRBV14	once	TGTGCCAGCAGCCAAGGTAGTACCAAAAACATTCAGTACTTC	CASSQGSTKNIQYF
TRBJ1-4	-	TRBV28	-	TGTGCCAGCAGGGGGAACCCTGGGAATGAAAAACTGTTTTTT	CASRGNPGNEKLFF
TRBJ2-7	TRBD1	TRBV7-8	-	TGTGCCAGCAGTCCAGGGTCAGGGGGCTATCTCAGCTCCTACGAGCAGTACTTC	CASSPGSGGYLSSYEQYF
TRBJ2-7	-	TRBV12-3/TRBV12-4	once	TGTGCCAGCAGGGCTTCATCCGGCGAGCAGTACTTC	CASRASSGEQYF
TRBJ2-7	-	TRBV2	few	TGTGCCAAGGACCCCTTTTTTCTCGAGCAGTACTTC	CAKDPFFLEQYF
TRBJ1-2	TRBD1	TRBV30	-	TGTGCCTGGAGTGGGACAGGGGGAGGCTACACCTTC	CAWSGTGGGYTF
TRBJ2-7	TRBD2	TRBV7-2	once	TGTGCCAGCAGCCTTCTAGCGGGAATCGTGGACGAGCAGTACTTC	CASSLLAGIVDEQYF
TRBJ2-1	-	TRBV6-2/TRBV6-3	-	TGTGCCAGCAGTTACTGGACCGGACCAAGCTCCTACAATGAGCAGTTCTTC	CASSYWTGPSSYNEQFF
TRBJ2-4	-	TRBV10-3	-	TGTGCCATCAGTCAGTCCCTGGATCTAGCCAAAAACATTCAGTACTTC	CAISQSLDLAKNIQYF
TRBJ2-7	TRBD2	TRBV5-1	-	TGCGCCAGCATCGCGGCAGGGACTAGCACCTACGAGCAGTACTTC	CASIAAGTSTYEQYF
TRBJ2-3	-	TRBV20-1	-	TGCAGTGCTAGCAGCTACAGCACAGATACGCAGTATTTT	CSASSYSTDTQYF
TRBJ2-7	TRBD2	TRBV7-9	-	TGTGCCAGCAGCTTAGCGGGGACTAGCGGGCGTTGGAGGGCCTACGAGCAGTACTTC	CASSLAGTSGRWRAYEQYF